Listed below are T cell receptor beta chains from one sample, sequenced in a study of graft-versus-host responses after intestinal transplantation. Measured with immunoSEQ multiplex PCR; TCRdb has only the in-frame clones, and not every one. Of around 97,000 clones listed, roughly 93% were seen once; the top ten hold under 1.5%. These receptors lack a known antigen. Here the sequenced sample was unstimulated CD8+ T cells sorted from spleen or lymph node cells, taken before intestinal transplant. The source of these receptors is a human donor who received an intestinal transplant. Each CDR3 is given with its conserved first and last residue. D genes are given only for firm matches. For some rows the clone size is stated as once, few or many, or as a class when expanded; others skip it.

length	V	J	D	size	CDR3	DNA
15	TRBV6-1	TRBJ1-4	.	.	CASSDVGREYEKLFF	TGTGCCAGCAGTGATGTGGGGCGCGAGTATGAAAAACTGTTTTTT
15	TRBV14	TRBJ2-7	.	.	CASSQGGWGLYEQYF	TGTGCCAGCAGCCAAGGGGGATGGGGACTTTACGAGCAGTACTTC
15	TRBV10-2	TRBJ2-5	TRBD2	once	CASTLTSGGQETQYF	TGCGCCAGCACCCTGACTAGCGGGGGGCAAGAGACCCAGTACTTC
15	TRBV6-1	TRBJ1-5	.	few	CASSEEGYSNQPQHF	TGTGCCAGCAGTGAAGAGGGATATAGCAATCAGCCCCAGCATTTT
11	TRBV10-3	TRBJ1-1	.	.	CAIRHDREAFF	TGTGCCATCAGACACGACAGAGAAGCTTTCTTT
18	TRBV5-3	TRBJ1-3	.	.	CARRGRPGPYFSGNTIYF	TGTGCCAGAAGGGGAAGACCAGGGCCTTACTTCTCTGGAAACACCATATATTTT
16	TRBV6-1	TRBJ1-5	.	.	CASSEPGPVGDQPQHF	TGTGCCAGCAGTGAACCGGGACCGGTAGGGGATCAGCCCCAGCATTTT
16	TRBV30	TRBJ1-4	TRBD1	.	CAWSLPGGLINEKLFF	TGTGCCTGGAGTCTTCCAGGGGGCCTGATCAATGAAAAACTGTTTTTT
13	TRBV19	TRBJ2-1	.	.	CASSSTLLNEQFF	TGTGCCAGTAGTAGCACCCTTTTGAATGAGCAGTTCTTC
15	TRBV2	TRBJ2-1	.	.	CASSDWRDSYNEQFF	TGTGCCAGCAGTGATTGGAGGGACTCCTACAATGAGCAGTTCTTC
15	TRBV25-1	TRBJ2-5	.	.	CASSEFGGLQETQYF	TGTGCCAGCAGTGAATTTGGCGGCCTACAAGAGACCCAGTACTTC
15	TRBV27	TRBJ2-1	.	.	CASSSGQTSYNEQFF	TGTGCCAGCAGTTCCGGACAGACCTCCTACAATGAGCAGTTCTTC
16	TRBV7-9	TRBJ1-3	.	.	CASSQPGSEDGNTIYF	TGTGCCAGCAGCCAACCGGGCTCGGAGGATGGAAACACCATATATTTT
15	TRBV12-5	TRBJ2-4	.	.	CASGFGAGAKNIQYF	TGTGCTAGTGGTTTTGGGGCCGGAGCCAAAAACATTCAGTACTTC
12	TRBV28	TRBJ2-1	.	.	CASSFYGNEQFF	TGTGCCAGCAGTTTTTACGGCAATGAGCAGTTCTTC
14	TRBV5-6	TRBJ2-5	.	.	CASSLAWGSETQYF	TGTGCCAGCAGCTTGGCCTGGGGGTCAGAGACCCAGTACTTC
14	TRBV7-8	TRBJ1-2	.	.	CASSLVAETNGYTF	TGTGCCAGCAGCTTAGTCGCGGAAACTAATGGCTACACCTTC
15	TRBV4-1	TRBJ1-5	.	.	CASSLIDRINQPQHF	TGCGCCAGCAGCCTAATCGACAGGATCAATCAGCCCCAGCATTTT
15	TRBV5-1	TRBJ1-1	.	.	CASSAGRTDNTEAFF	TGCGCCAGCAGCGCCGGAAGGACCGATAACACTGAAGCCTTCTTT
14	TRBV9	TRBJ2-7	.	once	CASSVGTSSHEQYF	TGTGCCAGCAGCGTCGGAACTAGTTCCCACGAGCAGTACTTC
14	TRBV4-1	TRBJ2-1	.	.	CASSQRTGANEQFF	TGCGCCAGCAGCCAAAGGACGGGGGCGAATGAGCAGTTCTTC
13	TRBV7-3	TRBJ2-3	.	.	CASSLNSADTQYF	TGTGCCAGCAGCTTAAACTCGGCAGATACGCAGTATTTT
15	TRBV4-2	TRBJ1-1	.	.	CASSQDGAENTEAFF	TGTGCCAGCAGCCAAGATGGGGCGGAGAACACTGAAGCTTTCTTT
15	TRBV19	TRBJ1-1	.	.	CASSIGVGSNTEAFF	TGTGCCAGTAGTATAGGGGTCGGTTCGAACACTGAAGCTTTCTTT